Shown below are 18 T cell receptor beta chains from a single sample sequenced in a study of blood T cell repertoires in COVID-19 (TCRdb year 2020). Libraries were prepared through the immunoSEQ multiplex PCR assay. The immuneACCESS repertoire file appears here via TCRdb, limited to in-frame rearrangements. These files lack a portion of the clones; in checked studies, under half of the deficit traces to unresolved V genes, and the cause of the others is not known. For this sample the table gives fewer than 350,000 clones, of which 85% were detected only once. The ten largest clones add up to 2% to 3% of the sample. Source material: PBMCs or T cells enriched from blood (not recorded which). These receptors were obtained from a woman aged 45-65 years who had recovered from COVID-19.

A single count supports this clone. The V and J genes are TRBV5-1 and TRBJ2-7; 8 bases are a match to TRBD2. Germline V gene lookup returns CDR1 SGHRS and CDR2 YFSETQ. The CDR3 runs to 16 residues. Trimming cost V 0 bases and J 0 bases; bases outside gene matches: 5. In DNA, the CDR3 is TGCGCCAGCAGCTTGGGCTCAGCGGGAGTCTCCTACGAGCAGTACTTC. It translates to CASSLGSAGVSYEQYF.

CDR3 bases: TGTGCCAGCAGTAAAAAGGCGGGAACCGGGGGCACTGAAGCTTTCTTT. Translating gives CASSKKAGTGGTEAFF. The rearrangement links TRBV7-2 to TRBJ1-1, with D perhaps TRBD1 (5 bases). Germline V gene lookup returns CDR1 SGHTA and CDR2 FQGNSA. Trimming shortened V by 6 bases and J by 4 bases, and 21 bases separated the two germline ends. The CDR3 is 16 amino acids.

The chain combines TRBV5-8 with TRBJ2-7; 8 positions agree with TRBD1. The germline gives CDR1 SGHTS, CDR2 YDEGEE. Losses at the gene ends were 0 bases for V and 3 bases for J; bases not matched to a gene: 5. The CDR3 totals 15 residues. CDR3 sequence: CASSLEGQGFYEQYF. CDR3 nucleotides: TGTGCCAGCAGCTTGGAAGGACAGGGCTTCTACGAGCAGTACTTC.

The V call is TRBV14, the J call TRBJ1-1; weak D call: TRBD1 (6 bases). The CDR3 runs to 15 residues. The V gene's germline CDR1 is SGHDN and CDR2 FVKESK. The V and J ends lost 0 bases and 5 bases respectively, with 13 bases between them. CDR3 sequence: CASSQDLGGRTEAFF. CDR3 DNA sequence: TGTGCCAGCAGCCAAGATTTAGGGGGACGGACTGAAGCTTTCTTT.

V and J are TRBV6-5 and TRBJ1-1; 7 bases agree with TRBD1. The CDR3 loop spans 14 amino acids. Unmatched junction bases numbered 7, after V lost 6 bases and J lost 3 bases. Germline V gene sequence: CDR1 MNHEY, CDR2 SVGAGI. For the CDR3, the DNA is TGTGCCAGCAGCACCCCCAGGGGGGACACTGAAGCTTTCTTT. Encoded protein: CASSTPRGDTEAFF.

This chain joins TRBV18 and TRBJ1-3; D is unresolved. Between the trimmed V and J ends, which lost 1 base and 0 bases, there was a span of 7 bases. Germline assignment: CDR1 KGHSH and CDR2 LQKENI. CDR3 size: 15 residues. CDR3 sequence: CASSPRARSGNTIYF. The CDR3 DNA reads TGTGCCAGCTCACCACGGGCGCGCTCTGGAAACACCATATATTTT.

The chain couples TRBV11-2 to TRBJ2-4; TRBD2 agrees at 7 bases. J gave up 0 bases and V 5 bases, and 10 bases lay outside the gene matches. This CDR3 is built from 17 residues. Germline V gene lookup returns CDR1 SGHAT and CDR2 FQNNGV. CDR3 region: CASSQIGGSLAKNIQYF. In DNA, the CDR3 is TGTGCCAGCAGCCAGATTGGCGGGAGCTTAGCCAAAAACATTCAGTACTTC.

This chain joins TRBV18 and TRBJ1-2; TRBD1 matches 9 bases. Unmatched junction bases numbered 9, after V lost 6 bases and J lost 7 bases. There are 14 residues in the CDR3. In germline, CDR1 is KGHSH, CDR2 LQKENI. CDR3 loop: CASSPGQGSGGYTF. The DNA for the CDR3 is TGTGCCAGCTCCCCGGGACAGGGATCGGGTGGCTACACCTTC.

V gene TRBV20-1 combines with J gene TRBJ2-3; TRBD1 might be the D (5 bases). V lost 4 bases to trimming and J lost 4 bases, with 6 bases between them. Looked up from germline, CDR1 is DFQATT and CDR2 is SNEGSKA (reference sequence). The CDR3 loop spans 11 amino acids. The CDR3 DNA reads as TGCAGTGCTACAGGGCCAGATACGCAGTATTTT. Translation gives CSATGPDTQYF.

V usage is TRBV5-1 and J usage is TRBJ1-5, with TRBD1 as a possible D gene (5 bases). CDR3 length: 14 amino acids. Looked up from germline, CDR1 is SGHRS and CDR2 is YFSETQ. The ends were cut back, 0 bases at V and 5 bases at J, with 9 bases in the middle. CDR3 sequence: CASSLAAGYQPQHF. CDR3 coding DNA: TGCGCCAGCAGCTTGGCGGCAGGGTATCAGCCCCAGCATTTT.

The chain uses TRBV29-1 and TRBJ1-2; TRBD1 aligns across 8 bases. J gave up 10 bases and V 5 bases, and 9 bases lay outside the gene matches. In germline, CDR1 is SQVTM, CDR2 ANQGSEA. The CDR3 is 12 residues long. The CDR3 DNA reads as TGCAGCGTTACGCCCGGGACAGGCTCCTACACCTTC. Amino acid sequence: CSVTPGTGSYTF.

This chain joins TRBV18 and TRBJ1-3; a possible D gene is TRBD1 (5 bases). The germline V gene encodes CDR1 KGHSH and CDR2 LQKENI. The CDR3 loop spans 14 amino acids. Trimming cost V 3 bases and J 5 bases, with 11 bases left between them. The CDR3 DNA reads TGTGCCAGCTCACCCCAGGGATTGCGAAACACCATATATTTT. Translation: CASSPQGLRNTIYF. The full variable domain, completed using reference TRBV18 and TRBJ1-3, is NAGVMQNPRHLVRRRGQEARLRCSPMKGHSHVYWYRQLPEEGLKFMVYLQKENIIDESGMPKERFSAEFPKEGPSILRIQQVVRGDSAAYFCASSPQGLRNTIYFGEGSWLTVV.

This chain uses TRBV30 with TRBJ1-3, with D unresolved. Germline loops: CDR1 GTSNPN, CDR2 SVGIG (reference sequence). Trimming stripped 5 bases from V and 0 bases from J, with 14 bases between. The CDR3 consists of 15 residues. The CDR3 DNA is TGTGCCTGGGGGCGGGTCTCGGTCTCTGGAAACACCATATATTTT. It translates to CAWGRVSVSGNTIYF.

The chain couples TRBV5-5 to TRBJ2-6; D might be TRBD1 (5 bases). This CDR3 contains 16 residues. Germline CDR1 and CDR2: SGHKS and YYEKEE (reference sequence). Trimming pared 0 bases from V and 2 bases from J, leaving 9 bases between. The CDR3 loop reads CASSLALRAGANVLTF. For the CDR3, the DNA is TGTGCCAGCAGCTTGGCGCTCAGGGCTGGGGCCAACGTCCTGACTTTC.

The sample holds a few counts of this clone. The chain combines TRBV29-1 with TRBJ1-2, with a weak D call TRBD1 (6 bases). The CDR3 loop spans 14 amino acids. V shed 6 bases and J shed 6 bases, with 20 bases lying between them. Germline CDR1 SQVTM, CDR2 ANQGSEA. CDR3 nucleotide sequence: TGCAGCGTCGAGGACAGCCTTTATTGGGATGGCTACACCTTC. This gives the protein CSVEDSLYWDGYTF.

The CDR3: CASSPGTTNEKLFF. CDR3 in DNA: TGCGCCAGCAGCCCCGGGACAACTAATGAAAAACTGTTTTTT. The chain has TRBV5-1 and TRBJ1-4; D not resolved. The CDR3 spans 14 residues. V gave up 4 bases and J gave up 0 bases, with 7 bases separating them. Germline V gene sequence: CDR1 SGHRS, CDR2 YFSETQ.

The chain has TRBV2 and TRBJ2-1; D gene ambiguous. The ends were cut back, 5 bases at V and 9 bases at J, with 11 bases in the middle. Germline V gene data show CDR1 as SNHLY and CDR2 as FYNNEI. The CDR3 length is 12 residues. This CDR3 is CASSPGPGEQFF. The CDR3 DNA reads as TGTGCCAGCAGTCCCGGCCCGGGTGAGCAGTTCTTC.

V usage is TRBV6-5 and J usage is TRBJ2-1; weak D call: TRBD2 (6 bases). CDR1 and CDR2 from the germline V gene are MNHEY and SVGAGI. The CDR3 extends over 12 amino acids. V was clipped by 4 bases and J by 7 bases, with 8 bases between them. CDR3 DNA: TGTGCCAGCAGTTGGGCGGGAAATGAGCAGTTCTTC. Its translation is CASSWAGNEQFF.